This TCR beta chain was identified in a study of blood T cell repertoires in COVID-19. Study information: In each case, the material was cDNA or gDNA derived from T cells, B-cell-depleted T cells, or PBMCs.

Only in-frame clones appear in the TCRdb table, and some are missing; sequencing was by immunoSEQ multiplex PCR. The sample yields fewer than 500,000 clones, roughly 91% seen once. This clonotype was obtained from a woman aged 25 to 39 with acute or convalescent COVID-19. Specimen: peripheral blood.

The CDR3 loop is CASSRGQGGETQYF. In DNA, the CDR3 is TGTGCCAGCTCACGAGGACAGGGTGGAGAGACCCAGTACTTC. V is TRBV18 and J is TRBJ2-5; 8 bases are a match to TRBD1. Germline values: CDR1 KGHSH, CDR2 LQKENI. The CDR3 extends over 14 amino acids. The trim removed 4 bases at V and 4 bases at J, leaving 5 bases unmatched.